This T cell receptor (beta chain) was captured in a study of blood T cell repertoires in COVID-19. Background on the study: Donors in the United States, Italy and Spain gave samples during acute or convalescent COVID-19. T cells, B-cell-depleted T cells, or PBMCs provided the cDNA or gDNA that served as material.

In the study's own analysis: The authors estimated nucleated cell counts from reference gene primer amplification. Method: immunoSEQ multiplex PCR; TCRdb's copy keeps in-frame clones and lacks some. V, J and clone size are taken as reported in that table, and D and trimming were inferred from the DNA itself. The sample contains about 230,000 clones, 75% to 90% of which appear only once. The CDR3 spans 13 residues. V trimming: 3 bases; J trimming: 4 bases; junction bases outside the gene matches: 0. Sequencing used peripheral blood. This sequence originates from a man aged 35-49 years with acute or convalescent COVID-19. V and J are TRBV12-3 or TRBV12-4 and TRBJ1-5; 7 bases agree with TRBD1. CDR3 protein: CASSLGQNQPQHF. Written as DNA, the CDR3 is TGTGCCAGCAGTTTGGGACAGAATCAGCCCCAGCATTTT.